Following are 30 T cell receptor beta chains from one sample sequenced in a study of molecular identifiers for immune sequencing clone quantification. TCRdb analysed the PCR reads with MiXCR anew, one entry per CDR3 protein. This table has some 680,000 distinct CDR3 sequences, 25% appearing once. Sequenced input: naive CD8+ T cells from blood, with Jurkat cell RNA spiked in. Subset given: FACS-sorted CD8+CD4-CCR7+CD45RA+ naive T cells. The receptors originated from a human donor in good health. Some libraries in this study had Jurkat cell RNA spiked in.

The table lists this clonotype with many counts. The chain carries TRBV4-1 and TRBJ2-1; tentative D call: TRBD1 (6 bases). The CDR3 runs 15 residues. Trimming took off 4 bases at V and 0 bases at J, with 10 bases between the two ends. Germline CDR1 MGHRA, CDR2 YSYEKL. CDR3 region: CASSRTGSSYNEQFF. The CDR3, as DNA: TGCGCCAGCAGCCGCACAGGGAGCTCCTACAATGAGCAGTTCTTC.

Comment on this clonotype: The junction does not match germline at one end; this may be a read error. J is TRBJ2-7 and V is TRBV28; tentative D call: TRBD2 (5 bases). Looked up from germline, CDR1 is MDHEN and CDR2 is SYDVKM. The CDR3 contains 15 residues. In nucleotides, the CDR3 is TGTGCCAGCAGTTTTCGGGGTCCCTGGACCTACGAGAAGTACTTC. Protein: CASSFRGPWTYEKYF.

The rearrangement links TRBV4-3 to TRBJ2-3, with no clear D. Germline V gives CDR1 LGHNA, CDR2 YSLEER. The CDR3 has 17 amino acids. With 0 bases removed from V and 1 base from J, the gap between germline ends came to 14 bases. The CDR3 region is CASSQDSAGARTDTQYF. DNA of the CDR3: TGCGCCAGCAGCCAAGATTCAGCAGGAGCCCGCACAGATACGCAGTATTTT.

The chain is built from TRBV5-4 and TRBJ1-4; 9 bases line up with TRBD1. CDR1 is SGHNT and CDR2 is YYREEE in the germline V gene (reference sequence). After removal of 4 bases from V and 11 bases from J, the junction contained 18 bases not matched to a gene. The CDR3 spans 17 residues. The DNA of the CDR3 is TGTGCCAGCAGCCCCGAGGGGACAGGGCTTGACGTAGGGAAACTGTTTTTT. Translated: CASSPEGTGLDVGKLFF.

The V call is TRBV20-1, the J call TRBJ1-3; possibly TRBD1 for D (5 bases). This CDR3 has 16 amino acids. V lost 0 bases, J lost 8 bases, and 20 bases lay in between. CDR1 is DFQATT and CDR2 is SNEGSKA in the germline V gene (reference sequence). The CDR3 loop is CSARDLAGTAGDTIYF. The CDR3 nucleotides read TGCAGTGCTAGAGATCTAGCCGGGACGGCGGGAGACACCATATATTTT.

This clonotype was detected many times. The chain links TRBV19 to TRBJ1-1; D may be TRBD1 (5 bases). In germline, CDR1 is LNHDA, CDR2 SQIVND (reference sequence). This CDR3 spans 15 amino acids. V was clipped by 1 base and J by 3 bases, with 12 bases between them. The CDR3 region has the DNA TGTGCCAGTAGTATAGCTTCTAGGGGATACACTGAAGCTTTCTTT. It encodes CASSIASRGYTEAFF.

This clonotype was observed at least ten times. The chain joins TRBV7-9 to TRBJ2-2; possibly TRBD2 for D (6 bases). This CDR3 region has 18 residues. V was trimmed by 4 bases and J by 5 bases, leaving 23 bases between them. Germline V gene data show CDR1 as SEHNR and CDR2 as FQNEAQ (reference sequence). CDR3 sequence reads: CASSSPVAGSMGTGELFF. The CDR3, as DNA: TGTGCCAGCAGCTCCCCCGTCGCGGGGTCAATGGGGACCGGGGAGCTGTTTTTT.

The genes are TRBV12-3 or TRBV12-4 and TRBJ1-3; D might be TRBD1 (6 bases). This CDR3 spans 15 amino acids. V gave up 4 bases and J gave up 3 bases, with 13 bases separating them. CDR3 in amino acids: CASSYSGAYGNTIYF. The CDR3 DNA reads TGTGCCAGCAGTTACTCGGGGGCGTATGGAAACACCATATATTTT.

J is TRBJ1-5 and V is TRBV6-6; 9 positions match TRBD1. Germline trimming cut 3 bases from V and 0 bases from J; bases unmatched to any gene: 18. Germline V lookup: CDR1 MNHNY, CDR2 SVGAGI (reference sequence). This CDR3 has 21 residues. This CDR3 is CASSYSTGTGSFRDSNQPQHF. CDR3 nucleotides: TGTGCCAGCAGTTATTCGACGGGGACAGGGTCATTCCGGGATAGCAATCAGCCCCAGCATTTT.

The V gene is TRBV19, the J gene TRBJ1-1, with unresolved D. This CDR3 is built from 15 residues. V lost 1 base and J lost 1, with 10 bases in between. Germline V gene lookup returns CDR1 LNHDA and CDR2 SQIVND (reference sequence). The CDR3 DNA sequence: TGTGCCAGTAGTATAGTATATTACACGAACACTGAAGCTTTCTTT. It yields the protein CASSIVYYTNTEAFF.

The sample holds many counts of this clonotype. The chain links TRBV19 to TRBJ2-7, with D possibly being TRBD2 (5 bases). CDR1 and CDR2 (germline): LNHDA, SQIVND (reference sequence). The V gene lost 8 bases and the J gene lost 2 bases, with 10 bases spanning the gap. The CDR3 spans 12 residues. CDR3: CASGSGAYEQYF. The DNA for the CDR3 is TGTGCCAGTGGCAGCGGAGCCTACGAGCAGTACTTC.

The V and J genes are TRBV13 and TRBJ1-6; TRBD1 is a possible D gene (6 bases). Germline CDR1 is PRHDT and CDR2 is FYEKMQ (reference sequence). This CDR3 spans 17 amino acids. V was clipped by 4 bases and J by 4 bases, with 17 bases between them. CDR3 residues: CASSSNPRGRYNSPLHF. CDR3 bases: TGTGCCAGCAGCTCTAATCCCAGGGGAAGGTATAATTCACCCCTCCACTTT.

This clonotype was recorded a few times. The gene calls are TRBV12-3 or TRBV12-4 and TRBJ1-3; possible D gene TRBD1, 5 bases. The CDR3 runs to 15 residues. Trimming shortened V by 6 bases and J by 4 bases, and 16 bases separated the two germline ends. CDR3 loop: CASSQGTSVGNTIYF. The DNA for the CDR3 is TGTGCCAGCAGCCAAGGGACTTCGGTGGGAAACACCATATATTTT.

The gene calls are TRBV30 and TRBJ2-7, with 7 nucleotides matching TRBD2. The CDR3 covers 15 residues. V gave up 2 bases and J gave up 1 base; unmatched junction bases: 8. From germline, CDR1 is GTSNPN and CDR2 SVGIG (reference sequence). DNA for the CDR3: TGTGCCTGGAGTCCCCAAGGGGAGGGATCCTACGAGCAGTACTTC. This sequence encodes CAWSPQGEGSYEQYF.

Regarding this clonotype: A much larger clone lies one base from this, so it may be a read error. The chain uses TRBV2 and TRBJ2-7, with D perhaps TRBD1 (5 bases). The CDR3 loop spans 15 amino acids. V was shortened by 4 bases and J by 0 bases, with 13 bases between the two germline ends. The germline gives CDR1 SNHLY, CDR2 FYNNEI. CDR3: CASSGVVGASYEQYF. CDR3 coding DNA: TGTGCCAGCAGTGGAGTGGTAGGGGCCTCCTACGAGCAGTACTTC. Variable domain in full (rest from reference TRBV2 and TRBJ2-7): EPEVTQTPSHQVTQMGQEVILRCVPISNHLYFYWYRQILGQKVEFLVSFYNNEISEKSEIFDDQFSVERPDGSNFTLKIRSTKLEDSAMYFCASSGVVGASYEQYFGPGTRLTVT.

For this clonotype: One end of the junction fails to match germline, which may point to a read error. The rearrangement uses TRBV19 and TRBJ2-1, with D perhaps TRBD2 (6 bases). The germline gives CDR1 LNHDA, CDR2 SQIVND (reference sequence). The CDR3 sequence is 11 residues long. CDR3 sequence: CASRDYSEQFF. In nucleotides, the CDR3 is TGTGCCAGTAGGGACTACAGTGAGCAGTTCTTC.

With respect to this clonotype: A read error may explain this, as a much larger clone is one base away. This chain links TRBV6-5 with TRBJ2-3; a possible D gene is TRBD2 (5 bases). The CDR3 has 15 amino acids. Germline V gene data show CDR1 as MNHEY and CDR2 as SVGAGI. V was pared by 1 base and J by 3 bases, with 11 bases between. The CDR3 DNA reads TGTGCCAGCAGTTACTTCTTCCGGAGGACAGATACGCAGTATTTT. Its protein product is CASSYFFRRTDTQYF.

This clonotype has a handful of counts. CDR3 DNA: TGCAGTGCTAGAATACTGCCGATGGAGCAGTTCTTC. It specifies CSARILPMEQFF. The gene calls are TRBV20-1 and TRBJ2-1; D gene uncertain. CDR1 is DFQATT, CDR2 SNEGSKA, per germline (reference sequence). This CDR3 contains 12 residues. Trimming took off 2 bases at V and 10 bases at J, with 12 bases between the two ends.

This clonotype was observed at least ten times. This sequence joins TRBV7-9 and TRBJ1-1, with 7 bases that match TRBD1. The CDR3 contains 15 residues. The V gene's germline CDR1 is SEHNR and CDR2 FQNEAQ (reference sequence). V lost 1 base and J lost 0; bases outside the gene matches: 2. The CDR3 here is CASSLGGTVNTEAFF. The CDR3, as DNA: TGTGCCAGCAGCTTAGGCGGGACAGTGAACACTGAAGCTTTCTTT.

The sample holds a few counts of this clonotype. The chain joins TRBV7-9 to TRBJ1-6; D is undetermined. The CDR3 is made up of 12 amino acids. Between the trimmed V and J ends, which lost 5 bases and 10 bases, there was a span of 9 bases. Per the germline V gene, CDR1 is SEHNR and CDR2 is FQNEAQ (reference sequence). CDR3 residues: CASSLRGSPLHF. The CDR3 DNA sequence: TGTGCCAGCAGCCTCCGAGGGTCACCCCTCCACTTT. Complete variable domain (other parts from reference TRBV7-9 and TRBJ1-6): DTGVSQNPRHKITKRGQNVTFRCDPISEHNRLYWYRQTLGQGPEFLTYFQNEAQLEKSRLLSDRFSAERPKGSFSTLEIQRTEQGDSAMYLCASSLRGSPLHFGNGTRLTVT.

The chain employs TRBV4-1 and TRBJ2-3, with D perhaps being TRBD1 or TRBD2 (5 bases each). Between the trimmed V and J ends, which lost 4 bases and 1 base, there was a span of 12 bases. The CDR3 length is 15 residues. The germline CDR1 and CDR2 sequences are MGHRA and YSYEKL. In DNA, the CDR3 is TGCGCCAGCAGCCCCGTCCGGGACCGCACAGATACGCAGTATTTT. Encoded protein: CASSPVRDRTDTQYF.

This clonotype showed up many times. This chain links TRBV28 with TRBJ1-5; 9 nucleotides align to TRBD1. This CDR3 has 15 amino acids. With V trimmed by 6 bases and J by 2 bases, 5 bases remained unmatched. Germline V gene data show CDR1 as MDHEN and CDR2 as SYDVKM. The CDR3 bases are TGTGCCAGCAGGCAGGACAGGGGAGGCAATCAGCCCCAGCATTTT. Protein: CASRQDRGGNQPQHF.

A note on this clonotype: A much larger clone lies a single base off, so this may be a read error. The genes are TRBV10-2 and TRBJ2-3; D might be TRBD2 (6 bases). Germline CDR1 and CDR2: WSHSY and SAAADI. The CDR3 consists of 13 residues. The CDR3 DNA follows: TGCGCCAGCGGAGAAATAGCGGCAGATACGCAGAATTTT. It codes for CASGEIAADTQNF.

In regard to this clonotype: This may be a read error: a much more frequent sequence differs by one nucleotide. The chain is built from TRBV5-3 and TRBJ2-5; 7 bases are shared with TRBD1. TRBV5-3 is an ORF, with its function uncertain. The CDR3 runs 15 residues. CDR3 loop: CASSLGQLSGEPQYF. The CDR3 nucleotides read TGTGCCAGCAGCTTGGGACAGTTAAGCGGCGAGCCCCAGTACTTC.

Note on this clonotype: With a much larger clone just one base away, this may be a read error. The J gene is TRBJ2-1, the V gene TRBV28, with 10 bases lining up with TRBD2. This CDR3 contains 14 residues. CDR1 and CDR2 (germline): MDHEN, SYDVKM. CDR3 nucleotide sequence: TGTGCCGGCAGTCCCCTAGCGGGAGCAGTTGAGCAGTTCTTC. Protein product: CAGSPLAGAVEQFF.

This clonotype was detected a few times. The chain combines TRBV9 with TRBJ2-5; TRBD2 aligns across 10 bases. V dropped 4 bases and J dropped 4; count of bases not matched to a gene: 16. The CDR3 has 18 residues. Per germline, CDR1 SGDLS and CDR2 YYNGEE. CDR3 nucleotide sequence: TGTGCCAGCAGCTCCCGAGTAGCGGGAGGTCTGGGAGGAGAGACCCAGTACTTC. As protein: CASSSRVAGGLGGETQYF. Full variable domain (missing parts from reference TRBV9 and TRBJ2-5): DSGVTQTPKHLITATGQRVTLRCSPRSGDLSVYWYQQSLDQGLQFLIQYYNGEERAKGNILERFSAQQFPDLHSELNLSSLELGDSALYFCASSSRVAGGLGGETQYFGPGTRLLVL.

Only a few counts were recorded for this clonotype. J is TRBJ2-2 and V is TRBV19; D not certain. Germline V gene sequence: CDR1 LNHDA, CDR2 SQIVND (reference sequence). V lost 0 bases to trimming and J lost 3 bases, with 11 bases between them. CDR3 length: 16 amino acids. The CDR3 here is CASSIDETWDTGELFF. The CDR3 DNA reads TGTGCCAGTAGTATAGACGAGACTTGGGACACCGGGGAGCTGTTTTTT.

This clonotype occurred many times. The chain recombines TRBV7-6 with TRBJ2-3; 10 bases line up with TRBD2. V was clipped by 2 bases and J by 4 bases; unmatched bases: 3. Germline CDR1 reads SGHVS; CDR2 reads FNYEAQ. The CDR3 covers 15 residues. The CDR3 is CASSLLAGESDTQYF. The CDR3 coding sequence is TGTGCCAGCAGCTTACTAGCGGGAGAATCAGATACGCAGTATTTT.

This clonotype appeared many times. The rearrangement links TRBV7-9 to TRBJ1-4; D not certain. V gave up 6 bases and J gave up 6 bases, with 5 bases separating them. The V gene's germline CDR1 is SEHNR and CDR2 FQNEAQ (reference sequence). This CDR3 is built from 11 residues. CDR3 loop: CASSKDEKLFF. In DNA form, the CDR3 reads TGTGCCAGCAGTAAGGATGAAAAACTGTTTTTT.

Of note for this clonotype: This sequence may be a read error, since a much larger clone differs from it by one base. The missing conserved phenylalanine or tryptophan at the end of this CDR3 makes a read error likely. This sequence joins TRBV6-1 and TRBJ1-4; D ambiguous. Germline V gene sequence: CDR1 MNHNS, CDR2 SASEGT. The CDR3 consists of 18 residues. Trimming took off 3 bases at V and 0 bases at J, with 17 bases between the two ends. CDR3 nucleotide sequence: TGTGCCAGCAGTGAGACACTAACCCAGGTTGCAACTAATGAAAAACTGTTTTCT. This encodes CASSETLTQVATNEKLFS.